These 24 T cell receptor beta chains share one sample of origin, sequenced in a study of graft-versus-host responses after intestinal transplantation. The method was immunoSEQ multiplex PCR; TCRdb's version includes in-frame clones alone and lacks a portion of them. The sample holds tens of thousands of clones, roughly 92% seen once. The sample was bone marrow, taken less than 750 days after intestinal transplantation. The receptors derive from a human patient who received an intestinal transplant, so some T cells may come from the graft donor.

The CDR3 nucleotides are TGTGCCAGCAGCCTGCCCAATCAGGACACTGAAGCTTTCTTT. Translating it yields CASSLPNQDTEAFF. V is TRBV5-6 and J is TRBJ1-1; unclear D gene. This CDR3 region has 14 residues. Germline CDR1 is SGHDT and CDR2 is YYEEEE. Between the trimmed V and J ends, which lost 4 bases and 3 bases, there was a span of 13 bases. The complete variable domain, with remaining parts taken from reference TRBV5-6 and TRBJ1-1, reads DAGVTQSPTHLIKTRGQQVTLRCSPKSGHDTVSWYQQALGQGPQFIFQYYEEEERQRGNFPDRFSGHQFPNYSSELNVNALLLGDSALYLCASSLPNQDTEAFFGQGTRLTVV.

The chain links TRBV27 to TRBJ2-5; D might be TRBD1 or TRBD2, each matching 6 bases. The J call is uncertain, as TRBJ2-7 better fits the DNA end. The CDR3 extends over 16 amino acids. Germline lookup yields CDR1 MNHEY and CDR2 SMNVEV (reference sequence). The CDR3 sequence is CASSFGQPGGHYEQYF. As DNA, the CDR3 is TGTGCCAGCAGTTTCGGCCAACCCGGGGGCCACTACGAGCAGTACTTC.

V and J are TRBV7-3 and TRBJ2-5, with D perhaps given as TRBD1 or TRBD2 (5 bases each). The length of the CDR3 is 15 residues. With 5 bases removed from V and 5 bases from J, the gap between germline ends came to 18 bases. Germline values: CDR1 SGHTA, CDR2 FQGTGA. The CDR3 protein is CASSLEGLGRETQYF. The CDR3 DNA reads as TGTGCCAGCAGCCTAGAGGGGTTGGGTCGTGAGACCCAGTACTTC.

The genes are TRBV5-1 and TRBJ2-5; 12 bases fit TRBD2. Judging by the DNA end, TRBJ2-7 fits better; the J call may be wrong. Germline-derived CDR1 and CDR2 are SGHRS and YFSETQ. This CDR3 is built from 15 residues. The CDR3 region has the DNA TGCGCCAGCAGCTTGGGACTAGCGGGAGCTCCCGAGCAGTACTTC. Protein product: CASSLGLAGAPEQYF.

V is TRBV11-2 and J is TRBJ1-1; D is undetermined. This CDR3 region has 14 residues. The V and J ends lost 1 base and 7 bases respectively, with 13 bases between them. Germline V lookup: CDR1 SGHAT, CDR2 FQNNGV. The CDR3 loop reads CASSLAVWGNEAFF. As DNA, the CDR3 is TGTGCCAGCAGCTTAGCGGTTTGGGGTAATGAAGCTTTCTTT.

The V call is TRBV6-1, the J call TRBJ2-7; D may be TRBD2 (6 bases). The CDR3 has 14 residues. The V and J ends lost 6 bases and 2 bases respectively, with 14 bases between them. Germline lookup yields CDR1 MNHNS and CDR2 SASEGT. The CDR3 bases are TGTGCCAGCAGCCTAGGAGGGCTGGCCTACGAGCAGTACTTC. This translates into CASSLGGLAYEQYF.

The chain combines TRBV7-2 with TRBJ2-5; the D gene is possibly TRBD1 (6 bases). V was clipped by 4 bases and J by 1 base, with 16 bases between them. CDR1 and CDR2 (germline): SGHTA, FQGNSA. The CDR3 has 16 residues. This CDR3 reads CASSYSRTAPQETQYF. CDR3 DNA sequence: TGTGCCAGCAGCTATAGTAGGACAGCACCCCAAGAGACCCAGTACTTC.

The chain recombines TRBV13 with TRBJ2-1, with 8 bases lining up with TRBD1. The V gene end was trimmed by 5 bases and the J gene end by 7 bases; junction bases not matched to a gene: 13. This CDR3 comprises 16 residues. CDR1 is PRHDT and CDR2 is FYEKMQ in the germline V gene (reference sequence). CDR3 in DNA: TGTGCCAGCAGCCACCCGGGACAGGTGGTTTGGAATGAGCAGTTCTTC. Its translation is CASSHPGQVVWNEQFF.

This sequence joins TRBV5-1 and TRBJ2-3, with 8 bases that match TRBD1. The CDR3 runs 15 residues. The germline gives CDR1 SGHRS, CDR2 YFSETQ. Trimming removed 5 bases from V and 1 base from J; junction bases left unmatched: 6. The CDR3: CASRPDRGGTDTQYF. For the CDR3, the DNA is TGCGCCAGCAGACCTGACAGGGGAGGCACAGATACGCAGTATTTT.

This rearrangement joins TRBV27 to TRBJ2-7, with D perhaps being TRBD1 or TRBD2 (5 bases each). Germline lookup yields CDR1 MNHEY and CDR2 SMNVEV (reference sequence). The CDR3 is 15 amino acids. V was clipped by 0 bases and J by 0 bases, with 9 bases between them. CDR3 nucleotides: TGTGCCAGCAGTTTATCGGTTGGGGGCTCCTACGAGCAGTACTTC. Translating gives CASSLSVGGSYEQYF.

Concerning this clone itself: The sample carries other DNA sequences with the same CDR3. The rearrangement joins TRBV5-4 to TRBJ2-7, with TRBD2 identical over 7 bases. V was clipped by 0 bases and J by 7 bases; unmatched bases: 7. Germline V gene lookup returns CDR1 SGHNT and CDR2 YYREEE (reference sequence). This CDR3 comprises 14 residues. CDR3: CASSLGRGEVEQYF. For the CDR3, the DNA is TGTGCCAGCAGCTTGGGTCGGGGGGAGGTTGAGCAGTACTTC.

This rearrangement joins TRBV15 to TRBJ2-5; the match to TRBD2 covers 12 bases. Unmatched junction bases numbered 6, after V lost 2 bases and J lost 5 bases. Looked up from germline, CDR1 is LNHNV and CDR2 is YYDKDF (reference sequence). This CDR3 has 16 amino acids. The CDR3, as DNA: TGTGCCACCAGCAGAAGACTAGCGGGGGCCGGGGAGACCCAGTACTTC. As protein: CATSRRLAGAGETQYF.

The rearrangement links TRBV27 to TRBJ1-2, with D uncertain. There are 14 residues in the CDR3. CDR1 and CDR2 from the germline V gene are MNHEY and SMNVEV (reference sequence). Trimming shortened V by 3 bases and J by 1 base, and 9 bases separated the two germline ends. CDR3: CASSLDGDNYGYTF. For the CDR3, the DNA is TGTGCCAGCAGTTTGGACGGAGATAACTATGGCTACACCTTC.

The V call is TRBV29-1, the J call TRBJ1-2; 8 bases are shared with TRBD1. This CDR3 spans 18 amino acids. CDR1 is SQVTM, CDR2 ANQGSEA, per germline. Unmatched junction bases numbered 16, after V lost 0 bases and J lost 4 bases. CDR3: CSVEDWMVDRGGGYGYTF. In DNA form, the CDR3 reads TGCAGCGTTGAAGATTGGATGGTTGACAGGGGAGGGGGCTATGGCTACACCTTC. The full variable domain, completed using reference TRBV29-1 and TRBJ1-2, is SAVISQKPSRDICQRGTSLTIQCQVDSQVTMMFWYRQQPGQSLTLIATANQGSEATYESGFVIDKFPISRPNLTFSTLTVSNMSPEDSSIYLCSVEDWMVDRGGGYGYTFGSGTRLTVV.

In nucleotides, the CDR3 is TGCAGCGCTGGGGCAGGGAATAATGAAAAACTGTTTTTT. This sequence encodes CSAGAGNNEKLFF. The J gene is TRBJ1-4, the V gene TRBV29-1; D possibly corresponds to TRBD1 (5 bases). Trimming left V 7 bases short and J 4 bases short, with 13 bases between. The CDR3 has 13 amino acids. Germline CDR1 SQVTM, CDR2 ANQGSEA.

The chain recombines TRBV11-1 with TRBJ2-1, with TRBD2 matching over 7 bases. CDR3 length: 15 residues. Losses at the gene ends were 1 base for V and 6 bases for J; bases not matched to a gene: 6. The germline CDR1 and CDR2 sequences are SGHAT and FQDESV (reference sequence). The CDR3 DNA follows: TGTGCCAGCAGCTTAGACACCGGGACTACCAATGAGCAGTTCTTC. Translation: CASSLDTGTTNEQFF.

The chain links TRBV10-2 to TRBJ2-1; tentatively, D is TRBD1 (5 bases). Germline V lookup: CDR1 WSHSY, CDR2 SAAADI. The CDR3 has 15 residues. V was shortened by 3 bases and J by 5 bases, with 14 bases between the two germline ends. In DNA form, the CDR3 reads TGCGCCAGCAGTGACGCGGACAAGCAGAACAATGAGCAGTTCTTC. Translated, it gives CASSDADKQNNEQFF.

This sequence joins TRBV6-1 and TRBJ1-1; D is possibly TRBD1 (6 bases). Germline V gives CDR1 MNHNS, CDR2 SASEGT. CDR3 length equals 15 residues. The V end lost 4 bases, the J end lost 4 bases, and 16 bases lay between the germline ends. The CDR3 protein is CASSARGAGVTEAFF. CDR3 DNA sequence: TGTGCCAGCAGTGCCAGGGGAGCAGGGGTCACTGAAGCTTTCTTT.

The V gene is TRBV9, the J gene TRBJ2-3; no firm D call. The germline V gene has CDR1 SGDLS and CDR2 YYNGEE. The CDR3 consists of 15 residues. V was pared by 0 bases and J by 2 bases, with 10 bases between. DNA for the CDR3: TGTGCCAGCAGCGTAGCTACGACCAACACAGATACGCAGTATTTT. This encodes CASSVATTNTDTQYF.

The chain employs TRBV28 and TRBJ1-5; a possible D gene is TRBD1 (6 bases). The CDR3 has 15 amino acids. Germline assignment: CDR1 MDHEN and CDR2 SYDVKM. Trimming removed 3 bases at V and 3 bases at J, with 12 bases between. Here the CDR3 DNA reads TGTGCCAGCAGTTTTACAGGGACCCCCAATCAGCCCCAGCATTTT. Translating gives CASSFTGTPNQPQHF.

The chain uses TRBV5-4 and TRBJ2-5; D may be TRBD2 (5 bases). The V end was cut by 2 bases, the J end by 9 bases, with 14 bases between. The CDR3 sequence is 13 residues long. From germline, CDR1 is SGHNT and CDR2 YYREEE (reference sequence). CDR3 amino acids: CASSFGVSVAQYF. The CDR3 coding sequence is TGTGCCAGCAGCTTCGGGGTCTCCGTGGCCCAGTACTTC.

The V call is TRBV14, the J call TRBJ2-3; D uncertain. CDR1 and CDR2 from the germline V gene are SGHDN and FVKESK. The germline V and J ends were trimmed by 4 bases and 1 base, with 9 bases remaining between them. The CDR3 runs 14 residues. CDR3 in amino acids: CASSPTGRTDTQYF. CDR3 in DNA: TGTGCCAGCAGCCCCACCGGGCGCACAGATACGCAGTATTTT.

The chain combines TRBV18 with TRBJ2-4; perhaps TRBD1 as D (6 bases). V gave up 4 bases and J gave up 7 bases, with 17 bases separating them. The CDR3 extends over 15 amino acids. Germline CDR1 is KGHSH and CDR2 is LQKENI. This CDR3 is CASSLETGLGNIQYF. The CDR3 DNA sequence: TGTGCCAGCTCACTGGAGACAGGCCTCGGGAACATTCAGTACTTC.

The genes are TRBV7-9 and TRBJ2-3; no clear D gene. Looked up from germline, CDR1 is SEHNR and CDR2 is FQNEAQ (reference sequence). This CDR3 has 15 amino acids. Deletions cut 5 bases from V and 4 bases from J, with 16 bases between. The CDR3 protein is CASSPSLTGADTQYF. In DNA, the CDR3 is TGTGCCAGCAGCCCGAGTTTGACGGGCGCAGATACGCAGTATTTT.